One and the same sample provided the 10 T cell receptor beta chains below, sequenced in a study of cytotoxic CD8 clonotypes in ibrutinib-treated CLL. Repertoires were generated with immunoSEQ multiplex PCR, while TCRdb's copy carries only in-frame clones and drops some. The sample lists approximately 100,000 clones, approximately 80% seen once, with around 32% in the top ten. The sample was PBMCs, taken after 12 months of ibrutinib treatment. These TCRs come from a human donor with chronic lymphocytic leukemia.

The chain uses TRBV7-8 and TRBJ2-1, with 9 bases lining up with TRBD2. The V gene's germline CDR1 is SGHVS and CDR2 FQNEAQ. V shed 5 bases, J shed 10 bases, and the junction held 3 bases outside the gene matches. The CDR3 sequence is 12 residues long. Here the CDR3 DNA reads TGTGCCAGCAGCCCGGGGACTAGCGAGCAGTTCTTC. It specifies CASSPGTSEQFF.

This clone was seen a handful of times. V usage is TRBV2 and J usage is TRBJ2-3, with TRBD2 matching over 7 bases. Trimming cost V 7 bases and J 0 bases; bases outside gene matches: 7. Germline CDR1 and CDR2: SNHLY and FYNNEI. The CDR3 spans 15 residues. CDR3 region: CASMGGLTSTDTQYF. The CDR3 nucleotides read TGTGCCAGCATGGGGGGACTAACTAGCACAGATACGCAGTATTTT.

This chain joins TRBV7-2 and TRBJ2-7; D is ambiguous. Germline CDR1 is SGHTA and CDR2 is FQGNSA. V was cut by 4 bases and J by 3 bases, with 16 bases left in between. The CDR3 has 15 residues. The CDR3 spells CASSSEAGDYYEQYF. The CDR3 region has the DNA TGTGCCAGCAGCTCCGAAGCCGGTGATTACTACGAGCAGTACTTC.

J is TRBJ2-5 and V is TRBV6-5; TRBD2 matches at 14 bases. Germline values: CDR1 MNHEY, CDR2 SVGAGI. With V trimmed by 6 bases and J by 4 bases, 4 bases remained unmatched. The CDR3 runs 15 residues. The CDR3 DNA sequence: TGTGCCAGCAGCCGACTAGCGGGGGGGGGAGAGACCCAGTACTTC. Its translation is CASSRLAGGGETQYF.

This clone has just a few counts. V and J are TRBV30 and TRBJ1-2; 7 nucleotides agree with TRBD1. There are 12 residues in the CDR3. Germline V CDR1 and CDR2: GTSNPN, SVGIG (reference sequence). J was trimmed by 4 bases and V by 8 bases; bases with no gene match: 7. The CDR3 DNA follows: TGTGCCGGACAGGTACTAACCTATGGCTACACCTTC. This encodes CAGQVLTYGYTF.

This rearrangement joins TRBV25-1 to TRBJ2-1; D possibly corresponds to TRBD2 (7 bases). Germline CDR1 reads MGHDK; CDR2 reads SYGVNS. V lost 6 bases and J 7 bases, leaving 22 bases between the germline ends. The CDR3 is 16 amino acids. The CDR3 here is CASRPGEGGAWNEQFF. CDR3 bases: TGTGCCAGCAGGCCGGGGGAAGGGGGGGCTTGGAATGAGCAGTTCTTC.

The J gene is TRBJ1-1, the V gene TRBV5-1; the match to TRBD1 covers 12 bases. The V gene end was trimmed by 4 bases and the J gene end by 4 bases; junction bases not matched to a gene: 5. The CDR3 length is 15 residues. CDR1 SGHRS and CDR2 YFSETQ come from the germline V gene. The CDR3 DNA follows: TGCGCCAGCAGCCTGGGGACAGGGGGCGTCACTGAAGCTTTCTTT. Protein product: CASSLGTGGVTEAFF.

The rearrangement links TRBV19 to TRBJ1-1; D unclear. Germline loops: CDR1 LNHDA, CDR2 SQIVND (reference sequence). Trimming pared 7 bases from V and 1 base from J, leaving 13 bases between. The CDR3 has 14 residues. CDR3 sequence reads: CASTRDLRNTEAFF. The CDR3 DNA follows: TGTGCCAGTACCCGCGACCTTCGGAACACTGAAGCTTTCTTT. Together with reference TRBV19 and TRBJ1-1, the CDR3 gives the full variable domain: DGGITQSPKYLFRKEGQNVTLSCEQNLNHDAMYWYRQDPGQGLRLIYYSQIVNDFQKGDIAEGYSVSREKKESFPLTVTSAQKNPTAFYLCASTRDLRNTEAFFGQGTRLTVV.

The J gene is TRBJ1-2, the V gene TRBV28, with TRBD1 as a possible D gene (6 bases). The germline CDR1 and CDR2 sequences are MDHEN and SYDVKM. Trimming took off 3 bases at V and 5 bases at J, with 16 bases between the two ends. CDR3 length: 15 residues. DNA for the CDR3: TGTGCCAGCAGTTTTTTCGGGGGGCCGAGATATGGCTACACCTTC. This gives the protein CASSFFGGPRYGYTF.

As DNA, the CDR3 is TGTGCCAGCAGTGCGACAGGGGTAAGACAGCCCCAGCATTTT. This gives the protein CASSATGVRQPQHF. The chain couples TRBV28 to TRBJ1-5; 8 bases match TRBD1. In germline, CDR1 is MDHEN, CDR2 SYDVKM. This CDR3 spans 14 amino acids. V gave up 5 bases and J gave up 7 bases; unmatched junction bases: 7.